This T cell receptor (beta chain) stems from a study of blood T cell repertoires in COVID-19. Study context: Samples came from the United States, Italy and Spain, spanning acute and convalescent COVID-19. The cDNA or gDNA used as material had been derived from T cells, B-cell-depleted T cells, or PBMCs.

Study processing details: Researchers report that nucleated cell counts were estimated from reference gene primer amplification. Sequenced by immunoSEQ multiplex PCR; TCRdb stores in-frame clones only, minus some. That table supplies the V and J calls and clone size; D and trimming were determined from the DNA. The sample contains around 160,000 clones, approximately 85% of which appear only once. This CDR3 comprises 15 residues. The V end was cut by 4 bases, the J end by 0 bases, with 11 bases between. Per germline, CDR1 SGHRS and CDR2 YFSETQ. During active infection, Seattle patients enrolled and were then monitored through disease.

Sequenced: peripheral blood. The sequence came from an older woman with COVID-19, enrolled during active disease. The V and J genes are TRBV5-1 and TRBJ1-3; D is undetermined. The CDR3 protein is CASSGEGVSGNTIYF. CDR3 DNA sequence: TGCGCCAGCAGCGGTGAAGGAGTCTCTGGAAACACCATATATTTT.